The 12 T cell receptor beta chains listed next were all sequenced from one sample in a study of T cell repertoires in cytomegalovirus infection. TCRdb independently ran MiXCR on the reads; one entry per CDR3 protein. The repertoire consists of fewer than 350,000 distinct CDR3 sequences, with 15% to 20% occurring once and the leading ten covering 12%. The source material was PBMCs. Every receptor here comes from a human donor in good health (CMV status not recorded). Some clones in this sample may be carry-over from other donors' samples.

This clonotype was seen a handful of times. This CDR3 reads CASSPLPGQGIPQHF. CDR3 coding DNA: TGTGCCAGCAGTCCCCTTCCGGGACAGGGGATCCCCCAGCATTTT. This sequence joins TRBV27 and TRBJ1-5, with 10 bases fitting TRBD1. Germline V gene data show CDR1 as MNHEY and CDR2 as SMNVEV (reference sequence). With 5 bases clipped from V and 10 bases from J, the junction kept 11 bases outside the gene matches. The CDR3 has 15 residues.

This clonotype has more than one count but fewer than ten. V usage is TRBV12-3 or TRBV12-4 and J usage is TRBJ1-2; D unresolved. The CDR3 runs 12 residues. Deletions cut 6 bases from V and 8 bases from J, with 13 bases between. CDR3 loop: CASSRDGLGYTF. The CDR3 DNA reads TGTGCCAGCAGCCGCGATGGTTTGGGCTACACCTTC.

V is TRBV19 and J is TRBJ2-1, with 11 bases fitting TRBD2. Germline values: CDR1 LNHDA, CDR2 SQIVND (reference sequence). V lost 6 bases to trimming and J lost 7 bases; unmatched junction nucleotides: 14. CDR3 length: 17 residues. The CDR3 nucleotides are TGTGCCAGTAGGCGGGGGATCCTAGCGGGGGGCCGAAATGAGCAGTTCTTC. Translated, it gives CASRRGILAGGRNEQFF.

The V gene is TRBV20-1, the J gene TRBJ1-1; 10 bases are shared with TRBD1. The CDR3 covers 14 residues. The J segment lost 4 bases and the V segment lost 3 bases, leaving 5 bases of the junction unmatched. Germline V gene data show CDR1 as DFQATT and CDR2 as SNEGSKA (reference sequence). DNA for the CDR3: TGCAGTGCTAGCGGGGACAGGGGAGGCACTGAAGCTTTCTTT. It is translated as CSASGDRGGTEAFF.

This clonotype was found many times. The rearrangement joins TRBV7-2 to TRBJ1-5; possible D gene TRBD1, 6 bases. Germline V gene lookup returns CDR1 SGHTA and CDR2 FQGNSA. CDR3 length: 13 amino acids. V was cut by 5 bases and J by 4 bases, with 9 bases left in between. CDR3 sequence: CASSTDRNQPQHF. The CDR3 DNA follows: TGTGCCAGCAGCACGGACAGAAATCAGCCCCAGCATTTT.

This clonotype was picked up many times. V is TRBV7-9 and J is TRBJ2-1, with D perhaps assigned TRBD1 or TRBD2 (5 bases each). Germline V gene data show CDR1 as SEHNR and CDR2 as FQNEAQ (reference sequence). There are 14 residues in the CDR3. V lost 5 bases, J lost 5 bases, and 13 bases lay in between. DNA for the CDR3: TGTGCCAGCAGCCGACGGGACGGCCACAATGAGCAGTTCTTC. This translates into CASSRRDGHNEQFF. Looking up the rest from reference TRBV7-9 and TRBJ2-1 gives the full variable domain: DTGVSQNPRHKITKRGQNVTFRCDPISEHNRLYWYRQTLGQGPEFLTYFQNEAQLEKSRLLSDRFSAERPKGSFSTLEIQRTEQGDSAMYLCASSRRDGHNEQFFGPGTRLTVL.

V gene TRBV2 combines with J gene TRBJ2-5, with D perhaps TRBD1 (6 bases). The germline V gene encodes CDR1 SNHLY and CDR2 FYNNEI. V was pared by 6 bases and J by 7 bases, with 15 bases between. This CDR3 has 13 amino acids. The CDR3 is CASRWTEKRTQYF. The CDR3 DNA reads TGTGCCAGCAGATGGACAGAGAAGAGGACCCAGTACTTC. Combining the CDR3 with reference TRBV2 and TRBJ2-5 gives the whole variable domain EPEVTQTPSHQVTQMGQEVILRCVPISNHLYFYWYRQILGQKVEFLVSFYNNEISEKSEIFDDQFSVERPDGSNFTLKIRSTKLEDSAMYFCASRWTEKRTQYFGPGTRLLVL.

The chain couples TRBV12-3 or TRBV12-4 to TRBJ2-7, with D possibly being TRBD2 (5 bases). The V gene lost 5 bases and the J gene lost 4 bases, with 9 bases spanning the gap. The CDR3 is made up of 12 amino acids. CDR3 nucleotides: TGTGCCAGCAGTGCTACGGGGTACGAGCAGTACTTC. It translates to CASSATGYEQYF.

The chain has TRBV27 and TRBJ1-5; no clear D. Germline loops: CDR1 MNHEY, CDR2 SMNVEV (reference sequence). V was cut by 0 bases and J by 2 bases, with 8 bases left in between. The CDR3 is 15 amino acids. The DNA of the CDR3 is TGTGCCAGCAGTTTATCGAGACGGGGCAATCAGCCCCAGCATTTT. This codes for CASSLSRRGNQPQHF.

J is TRBJ2-3 and V is TRBV7-6, with TRBD2 matching 10 bases. The CDR3 length is 15 residues. The germline gives CDR1 SGHVS, CDR2 FNYEAQ. V was pared by 5 bases and J by 1 base, with 3 bases of the junction left unmatched. The CDR3 DNA is TGTGCCAGCAGCCCGGGGACTAGCGGCACAGATACGCAGTATTTT. Protein sequence: CASSPGTSGTDTQYF.

There are a few counts of this clonotype. CDR3 sequence reads: CASSFGAGAIYGYTF. In DNA, the CDR3 is TGTGCCAGCAGCTTCGGCGCAGGGGCGATCTATGGCTACACCTTC. This chain joins TRBV7-2 and TRBJ1-2; D might be TRBD1 (6 bases). Germline loops: CDR1 SGHTA, CDR2 FQGNSA. V lost 3 bases and J 4 bases, leaving 15 bases between the germline ends. This CDR3 region has 15 residues.

V and J are TRBV3-1 and TRBJ2-5, with D possibly being TRBD2 (5 bases). Germline V lookup: CDR1 LGHDT, CDR2 YNNKEL (reference sequence). CDR3 length: 16 amino acids. V lost 2 bases, J lost 5 bases, and 18 bases lay in between. The CDR3 DNA sequence: TGTGCCAGCAGCCAAACCGGACTGATGGCCGGGGAGACCCAGTACTTC. Translating it yields CASSQTGLMAGETQYF.